This TCR beta chain was found in a study of type 1 regulatory T cells. For the study at large: An in vitro protocol generated T-allo10, a Tr1-enriched, alloantigen-specific CD4 T cell product.

V dropped 2 bases and J dropped 6 bases, with 14 bases sitting between them. The length of the CDR3 is 14 residues. Germline CDR1 SGHTA, CDR2 FQGTGA. One entry per CDR3 protein, called by TCRdb with MiXCR from the reads. The sample consists of around 64,000 distinct CDR3 sequences, 20% of them appearing once. A word on this clonotype: No antigen is known for it.

The study, taken as a whole, reports: Compared with non-Tr1 cells, Tr1 cells showed a narrower TCR repertoire.

The chain links TRBV7-3 to TRBJ2-7, with a tentative D call TRBD2 (5 bases). The sequencing input was cultured type 1 regulatory T (Tr1) cells, either the whole culture or a sorted fraction (not recorded which). The receptor comes from a human donor in good health. This CDR3 is CASSLVSSSGEQYF. The CDR3 region has the DNA TGTGCCAGCAGCTTAGTAAGTTCGAGCGGCGAGCAGTACTTC.